This TCR beta chain was identified during a study of neoadjuvant nivolumab and ipilimumab in lung cancer. Notes on the study in general: From pretherapy to surgery, tumor richness and clonality rose with dual therapy. TCR receptors were sequenced in few samples.

This clone was counted a few times. Its specificity is not known. Sequenced by immunoSEQ multiplex PCR; TCRdb stores in-frame clones only, minus some. The data hold tens of thousands of clones, with approximately 90% observed a single time. This sample comprised peripheral blood, obtained after neoadjuvant nivolumab, alone or with ipilimumab, at or shortly before surgery. This sequence originates from an adult with non-small cell lung cancer.

The CDR3 here is CASSVAGGSYNEQFF. The CDR3 nucleotides are TGTGCCAGCAGTGTAGCGGGGGGCTCCTACAATGAGCAGTTCTTC. The chain couples TRBV7-8 to TRBJ2-1, with TRBD2 matching over 10 bases. The ends lost 6 bases at V and 0 bases at J; junction bases unmatched: 2. The CDR3 extends over 15 amino acids. The germline V gene has CDR1 SGHVS and CDR2 FQNEAQ.